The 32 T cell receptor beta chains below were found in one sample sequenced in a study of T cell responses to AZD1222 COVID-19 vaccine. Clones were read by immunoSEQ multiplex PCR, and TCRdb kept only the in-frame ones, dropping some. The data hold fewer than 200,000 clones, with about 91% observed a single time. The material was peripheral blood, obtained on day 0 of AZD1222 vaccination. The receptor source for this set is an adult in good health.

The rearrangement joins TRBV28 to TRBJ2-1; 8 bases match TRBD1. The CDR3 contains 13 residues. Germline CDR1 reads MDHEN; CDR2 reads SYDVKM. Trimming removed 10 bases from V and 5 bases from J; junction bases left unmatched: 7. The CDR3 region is CATLTGENNEQFF. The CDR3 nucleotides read TGTGCCACCCTGACAGGGGAAAACAATGAGCAGTTCTTC.

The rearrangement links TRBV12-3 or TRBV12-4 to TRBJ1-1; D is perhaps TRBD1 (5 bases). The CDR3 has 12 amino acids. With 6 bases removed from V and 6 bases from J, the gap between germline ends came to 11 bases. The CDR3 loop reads CASRGRWAEAFF. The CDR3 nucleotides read TGTGCCAGCAGGGGGCGGTGGGCTGAAGCTTTCTTT.

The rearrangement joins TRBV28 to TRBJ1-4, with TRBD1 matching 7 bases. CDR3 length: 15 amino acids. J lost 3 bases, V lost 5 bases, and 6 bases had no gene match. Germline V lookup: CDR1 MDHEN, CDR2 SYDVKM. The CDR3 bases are TGTGCCAGCAGTCAAACAGGGGAGGCTAATGAAAAACTGTTTTTT. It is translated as CASSQTGEANEKLFF.

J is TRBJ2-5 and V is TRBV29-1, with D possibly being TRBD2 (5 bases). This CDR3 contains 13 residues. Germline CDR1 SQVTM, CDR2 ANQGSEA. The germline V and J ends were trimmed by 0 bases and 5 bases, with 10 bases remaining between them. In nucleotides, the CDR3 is TGCAGCGTTGAAGAGGCTCGGAGGGAGACCCAGTACTTC. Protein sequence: CSVEEARRETQYF.

CDR3 DNA: TGTGCCAGCAGCTTAGGGCGCCCCTACGAGCAGTACTTC. Protein product: CASSLGRPYEQYF. The rearrangement joins TRBV5-5 to TRBJ2-7, with D unresolved. Per germline, CDR1 SGHKS and CDR2 YYEKEE (reference sequence). CDR3 size: 13 residues. Between the trimmed V and J ends, which lost 2 bases and 2 bases, there was a span of 8 bases.

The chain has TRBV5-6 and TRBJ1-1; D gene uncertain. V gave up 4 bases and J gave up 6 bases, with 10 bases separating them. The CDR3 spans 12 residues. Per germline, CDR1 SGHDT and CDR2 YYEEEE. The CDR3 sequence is CASSVSPPEAFF. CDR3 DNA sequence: TGTGCCAGCAGCGTATCCCCTCCTGAAGCTTTCTTT.

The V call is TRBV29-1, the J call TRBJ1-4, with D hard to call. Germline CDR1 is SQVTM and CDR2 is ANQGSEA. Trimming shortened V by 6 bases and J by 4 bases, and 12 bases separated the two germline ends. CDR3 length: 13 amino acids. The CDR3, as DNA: TGCAGCGTCGCCTTGGACCTTAATGAAAAACTGTTTTTT. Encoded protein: CSVALDLNEKLFF.

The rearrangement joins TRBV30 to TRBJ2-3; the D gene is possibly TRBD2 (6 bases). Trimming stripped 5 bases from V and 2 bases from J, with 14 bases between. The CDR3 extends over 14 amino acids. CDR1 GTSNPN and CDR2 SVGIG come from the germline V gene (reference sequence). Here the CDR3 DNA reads TGTGCCTGGGGGGCGGGCGGGACCACAGATACGCAGTATTTT. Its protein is CAWGAGGTTDTQYF.

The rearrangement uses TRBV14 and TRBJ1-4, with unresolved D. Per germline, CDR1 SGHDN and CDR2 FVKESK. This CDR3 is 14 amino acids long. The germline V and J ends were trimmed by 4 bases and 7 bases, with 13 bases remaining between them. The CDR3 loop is CASSRNREVEKLFF. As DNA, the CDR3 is TGTGCCAGCAGCCGCAATCGGGAGGTTGAAAAACTGTTTTTT.

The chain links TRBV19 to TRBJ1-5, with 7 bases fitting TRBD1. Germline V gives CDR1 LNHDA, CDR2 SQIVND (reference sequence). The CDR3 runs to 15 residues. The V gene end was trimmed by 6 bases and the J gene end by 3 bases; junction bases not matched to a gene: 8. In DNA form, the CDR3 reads TGTGCCAGTAGCAACCCCGGGACAGTCAATCAGCCCCAGCATTTT. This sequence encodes CASSNPGTVNQPQHF.

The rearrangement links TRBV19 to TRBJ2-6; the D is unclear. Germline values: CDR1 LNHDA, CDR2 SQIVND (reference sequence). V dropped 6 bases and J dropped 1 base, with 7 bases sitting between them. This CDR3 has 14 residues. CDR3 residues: CASRTVSGANVLTF. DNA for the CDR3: TGTGCCAGTAGGACCGTATCTGGGGCCAACGTCCTGACTTTC.

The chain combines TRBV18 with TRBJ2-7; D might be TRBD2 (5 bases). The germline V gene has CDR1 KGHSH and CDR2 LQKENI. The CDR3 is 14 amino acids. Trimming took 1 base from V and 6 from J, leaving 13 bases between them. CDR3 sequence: CASSPRREFSEQYF. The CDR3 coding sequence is TGTGCCAGCTCACCACGTCGGGAATTCTCCGAGCAGTACTTC.

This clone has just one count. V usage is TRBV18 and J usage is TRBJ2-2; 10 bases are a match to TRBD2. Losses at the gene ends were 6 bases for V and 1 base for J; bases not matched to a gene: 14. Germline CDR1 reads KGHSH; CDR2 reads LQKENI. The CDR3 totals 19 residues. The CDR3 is CASSLISAGGLLNTGELFF. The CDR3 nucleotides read TGTGCCAGCTCCCTGATCTCAGCGGGAGGGCTCCTGAACACCGGGGAGCTGTTTTTT.

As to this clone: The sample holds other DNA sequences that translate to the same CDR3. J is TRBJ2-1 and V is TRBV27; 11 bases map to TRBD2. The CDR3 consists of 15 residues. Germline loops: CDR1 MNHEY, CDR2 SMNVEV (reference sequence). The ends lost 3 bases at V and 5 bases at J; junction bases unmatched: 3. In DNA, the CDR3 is TGTGCCAGCAGTTTGGGGACTAGCGGTAACAATGAGCAGTTCTTC. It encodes CASSLGTSGNNEQFF.

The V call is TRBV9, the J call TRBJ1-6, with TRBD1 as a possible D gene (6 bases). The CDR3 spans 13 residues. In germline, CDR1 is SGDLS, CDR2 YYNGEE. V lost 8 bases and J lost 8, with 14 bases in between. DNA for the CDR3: TGTGCCAGAGGAGGTCCAGGGGATTCACCCCTCCACTTT. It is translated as CARGGPGDSPLHF.

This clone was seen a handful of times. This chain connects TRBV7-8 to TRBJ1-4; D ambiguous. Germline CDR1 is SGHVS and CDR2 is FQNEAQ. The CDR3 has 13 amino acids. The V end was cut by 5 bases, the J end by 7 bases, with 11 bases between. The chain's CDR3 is CASSPGLAEKLFF. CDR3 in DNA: TGTGCCAGCAGCCCCGGTTTAGCTGAAAAACTGTTTTTT.

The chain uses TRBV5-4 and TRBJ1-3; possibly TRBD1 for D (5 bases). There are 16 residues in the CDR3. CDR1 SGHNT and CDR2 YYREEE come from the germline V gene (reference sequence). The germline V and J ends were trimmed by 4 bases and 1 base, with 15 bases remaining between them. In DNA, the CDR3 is TGTGCCAGCAGCCCAGGGACCGCTCGTTCTGGAAACACCATATATTTT. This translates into CASSPGTARSGNTIYF.

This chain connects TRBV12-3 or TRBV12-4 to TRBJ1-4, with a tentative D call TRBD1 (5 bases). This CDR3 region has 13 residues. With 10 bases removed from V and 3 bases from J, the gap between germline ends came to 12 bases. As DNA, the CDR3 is TGTGCCACGGCGCGGGGGGCTAATGAAAAACTGTTTTTT. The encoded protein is CATARGANEKLFF.

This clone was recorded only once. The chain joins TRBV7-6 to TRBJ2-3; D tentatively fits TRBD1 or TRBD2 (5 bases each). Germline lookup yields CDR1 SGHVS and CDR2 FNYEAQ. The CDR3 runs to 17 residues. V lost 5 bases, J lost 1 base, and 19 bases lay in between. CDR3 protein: CASSLPGTGRGTDTQYF. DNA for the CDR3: TGTGCCAGCAGCCTTCCCGGGACGGGTCGGGGCACAGATACGCAGTATTTT.

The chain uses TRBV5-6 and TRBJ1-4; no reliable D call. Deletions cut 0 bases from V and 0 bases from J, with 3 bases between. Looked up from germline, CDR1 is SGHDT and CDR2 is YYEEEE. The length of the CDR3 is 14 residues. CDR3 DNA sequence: TGTGCCAGCAGCTTGGAAGCAACTAATGAAAAACTGTTTTTT. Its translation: CASSLEATNEKLFF.

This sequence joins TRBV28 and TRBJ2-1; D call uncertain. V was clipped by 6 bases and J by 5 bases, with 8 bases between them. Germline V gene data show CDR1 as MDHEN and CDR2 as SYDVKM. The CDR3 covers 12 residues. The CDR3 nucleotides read TGTGCCAGCAGCCAGCTCAACAATGAGCAGTTCTTC. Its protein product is CASSQLNNEQFF.

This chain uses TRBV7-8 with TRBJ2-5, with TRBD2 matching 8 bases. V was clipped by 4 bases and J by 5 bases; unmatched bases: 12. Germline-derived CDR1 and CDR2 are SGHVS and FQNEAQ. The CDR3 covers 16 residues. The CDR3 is CASSYLTGGLGETQYF. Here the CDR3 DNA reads TGTGCCAGCAGCTACCTCACGGGGGGGCTCGGGGAGACCCAGTACTTC.

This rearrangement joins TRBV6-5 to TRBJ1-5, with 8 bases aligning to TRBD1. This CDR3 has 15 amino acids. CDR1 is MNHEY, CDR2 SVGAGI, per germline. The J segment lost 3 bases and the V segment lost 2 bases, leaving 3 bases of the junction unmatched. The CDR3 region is CASSYGTGFNQPQHF. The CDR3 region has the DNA TGTGCCAGCAGTTACGGGACAGGATTCAATCAGCCCCAGCATTTT.

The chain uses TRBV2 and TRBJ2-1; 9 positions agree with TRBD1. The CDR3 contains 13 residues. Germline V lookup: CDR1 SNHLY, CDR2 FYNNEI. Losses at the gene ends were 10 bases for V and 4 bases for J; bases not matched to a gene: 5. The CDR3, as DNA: TGTGCCACCCCGGGACAGGGTTACAATGAGCAGTTCTTC. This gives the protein CATPGQGYNEQFF.

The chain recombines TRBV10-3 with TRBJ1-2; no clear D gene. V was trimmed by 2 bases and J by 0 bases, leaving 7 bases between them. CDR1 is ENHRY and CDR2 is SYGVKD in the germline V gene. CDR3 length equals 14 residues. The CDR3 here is CAISEEYTNYGYTF. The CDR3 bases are TGTGCCATCAGTGAGGAGTATACTAACTATGGCTACACCTTC.

CDR3 DNA: TGTGCCAGCAGCCGCCACAGCCAATCCACCATCATGAACACTGAAGCTTTCTTT. It specifies CASSRHSQSTIMNTEAFF. V gene TRBV6-2 or TRBV6-3 combines with J gene TRBJ1-1; D remains unclear. Deletions cut 6 bases from V and 0 bases from J, with 23 bases between. The CDR3 runs to 18 residues. CDR1 and CDR2 (germline): MNHEY, SVGEGT.

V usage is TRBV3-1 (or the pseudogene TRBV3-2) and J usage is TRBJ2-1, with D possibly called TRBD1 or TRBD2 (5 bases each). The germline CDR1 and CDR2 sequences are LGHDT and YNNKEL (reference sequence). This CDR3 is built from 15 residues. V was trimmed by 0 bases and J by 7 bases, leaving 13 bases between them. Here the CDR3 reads CASSQDLGEWNEQFF. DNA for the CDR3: TGTGCCAGCAGCCAAGATTTGGGGGAGTGGAATGAGCAGTTCTTC.

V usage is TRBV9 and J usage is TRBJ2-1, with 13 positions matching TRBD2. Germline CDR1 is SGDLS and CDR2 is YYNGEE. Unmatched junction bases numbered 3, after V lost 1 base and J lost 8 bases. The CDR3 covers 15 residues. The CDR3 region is CASSVRTSGGDEQFF. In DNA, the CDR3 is TGTGCCAGCAGCGTACGGACTAGCGGGGGCGATGAGCAGTTCTTC.

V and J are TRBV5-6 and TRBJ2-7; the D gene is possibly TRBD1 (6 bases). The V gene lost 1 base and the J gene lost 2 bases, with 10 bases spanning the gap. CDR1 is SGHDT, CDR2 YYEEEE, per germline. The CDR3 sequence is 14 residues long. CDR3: CASSLTWDTYEQYF. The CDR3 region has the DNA TGTGCCAGCAGCTTGACGTGGGACACCTACGAGCAGTACTTC.

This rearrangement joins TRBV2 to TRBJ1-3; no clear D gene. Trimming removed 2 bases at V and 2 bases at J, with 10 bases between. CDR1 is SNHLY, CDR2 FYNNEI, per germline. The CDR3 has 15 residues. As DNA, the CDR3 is TGTGCCAGCAGTGAAAGAGGGATTCCTGGAAACACCATATATTTT. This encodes CASSERGIPGNTIYF.

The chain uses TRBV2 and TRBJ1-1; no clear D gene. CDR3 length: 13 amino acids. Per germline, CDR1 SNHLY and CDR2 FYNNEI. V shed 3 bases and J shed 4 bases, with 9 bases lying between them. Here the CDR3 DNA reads TGTGCCAGCAGTGAGGTGGAGGGCACTGAAGCTTTCTTT. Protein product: CASSEVEGTEAFF.

CDR3 sequence reads: CSVEISGSFFDYNEQFF. The CDR3 DNA reads as TGCAGCGTTGAGATTAGCGGGAGTTTCTTTGACTACAATGAGCAGTTCTTC. J is TRBJ2-1 and V is TRBV29-1, with 9 positions matching TRBD2. The CDR3 loop spans 17 amino acids. V shed 3 bases and J 3 bases; nucleotides not matched to a gene: 12. CDR1 SQVTM and CDR2 ANQGSEA come from the germline V gene.